Detailed here is one T cell receptor (beta chain). The V and J ends lost 2 bases and 4 bases, in that order; junction bases with no gene match: 4. There are 15 residues in the CDR3. Germline V gene data show CDR1 as SGHDT and CDR2 as YYEEEE. Repertoires were generated with immunoSEQ multiplex PCR, while TCRdb's copy carries only in-frame clones and drops some. The sample has 100,000 to 150,000 clones, roughly 80% seen once. The data stem from a study of blood T cell repertoires in COVID-19. Study-level information: Nucleic acid was either cDNA or gDNA, and it came from T cells, B-cell-depleted T cells, or PBMCs.

Individuals drawn from 20 to 30 US areas were about 18 to 90 years old. The TCR was taken from a man in his forties with acute COVID-19. The chain links TRBV5-6 to TRBJ2-5, with TRBD2 matching over 11 bases. Sequenced material: PBMCs or T cells enriched from blood (not recorded which). DNA of the CDR3: TGTGCCAGCAGCTTAAGGCTAGCGGGGGGAGAGACCCAGTACTTC. It translates to CASSLRLAGGETQYF.